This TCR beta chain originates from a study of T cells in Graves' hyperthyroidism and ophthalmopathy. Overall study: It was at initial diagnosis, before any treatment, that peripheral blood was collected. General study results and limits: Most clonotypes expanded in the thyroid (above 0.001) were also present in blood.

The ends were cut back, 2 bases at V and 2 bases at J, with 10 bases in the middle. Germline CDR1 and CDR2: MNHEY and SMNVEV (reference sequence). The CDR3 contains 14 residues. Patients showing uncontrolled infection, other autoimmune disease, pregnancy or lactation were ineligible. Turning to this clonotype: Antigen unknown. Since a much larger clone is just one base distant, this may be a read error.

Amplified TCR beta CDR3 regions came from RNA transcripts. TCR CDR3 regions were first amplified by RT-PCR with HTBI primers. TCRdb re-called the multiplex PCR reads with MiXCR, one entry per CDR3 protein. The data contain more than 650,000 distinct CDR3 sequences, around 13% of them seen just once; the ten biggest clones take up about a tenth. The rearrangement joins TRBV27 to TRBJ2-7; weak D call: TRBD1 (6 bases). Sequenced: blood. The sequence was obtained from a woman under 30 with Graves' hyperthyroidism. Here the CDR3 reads CASSLNRDTYEQYF. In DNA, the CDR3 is TGTGCCAGCAGTTTAAACAGGGATACCTACGAGCAGTACTTC.